Presented here are 10 T cell receptor beta chains from one specimen sequenced in a study of T cell repertoires in cytomegalovirus infection. TCRdb passed the reads through MiXCR, listing each CDR3 protein once. The repertoire holds hundreds of thousands of distinct CDR3 sequences, with roughly 30% as singletons. Antigens of these TCRs are unknown. The source was cultured PBMCs, collected from culture after CMV antigen stimulation. These receptor sequences come from a human donor in good health (CMV status not recorded). Some clones in this sample may be carry-over from other donors' samples.

This clonotype was observed a handful of times. The chain couples TRBV12-3 or TRBV12-4 to TRBJ2-3; D unresolved. CDR3 length: 14 amino acids. V dropped 8 bases and J dropped 0 bases, with 12 bases sitting between them. The CDR3 DNA reads TGTGCCAGCCGTTGGGCTGCCAGCACAGATACGCAGTATTTT. It encodes CASRWAASTDTQYF.

The J gene is TRBJ2-3, the V gene TRBV9; 15 nucleotides match TRBD2. There are 19 residues in the CDR3. CDR1 and CDR2 (germline): SGDLS, YYNGEE. V lost 1 base to trimming and J lost 0 bases; unmatched junction nucleotides: 6. Written as DNA, the CDR3 is TGTGCCAGCAGCGTACACGGACTAGCGGGAGGGCAAAGCACAGATACGCAGTATTTT. As protein: CASSVHGLAGGQSTDTQYF.

The V call is TRBV5-6, the J call TRBJ2-7, with D perhaps TRBD2 (6 bases). This CDR3 contains 14 residues. V lost 4 bases to trimming and J lost 2 bases, with 13 bases between them. CDR1 is SGHDT and CDR2 is YYEEEE in the germline V gene. The CDR3 DNA reads TGTGCCAGCAGCGGGGGACTGATAACCTACGAGCAGTACTTC. Translation: CASSGGLITYEQYF.

The table lists this clonotype with many counts. The chain uses TRBV7-6 and TRBJ2-7, with D possibly matching TRBD2 (5 bases). The germline V gene encodes CDR1 SGHVS and CDR2 FNYEAQ. Trimming pared 5 bases from V and 10 bases from J, leaving 27 bases between. This CDR3 has 16 residues. CDR3 DNA sequence: TGTGCCAGCAGCCCCTCAGCGTCCACCTTGCGGGTCGAACAGTACTTC. Its translation: CASSPSASTLRVEQYF.

This clonotype has a handful of counts. The chain employs TRBV7-9 and TRBJ2-5; D remains unclear. Germline CDR1 reads SEHNR; CDR2 reads FQNEAQ (reference sequence). Trimming took off 5 bases at V and 2 bases at J, with 12 bases between the two ends. The CDR3 loop spans 14 amino acids. The chain's CDR3 is CASSLNREQETQYF. Here the CDR3 DNA reads TGTGCCAGCAGCCTAAACAGAGAACAAGAGACCCAGTACTTC. Using reference TRBV7-9 and TRBJ2-5 for the parts outside the CDR3, the full variable domain is DTGVSQNPRHKITKRGQNVTFRCDPISEHNRLYWYRQTLGQGPEFLTYFQNEAQLEKSRLLSDRFSAERPKGSFSTLEIQRTEQGDSAMYLCASSLNREQETQYFGPGTRLLVL.

V usage is TRBV7-9 and J usage is TRBJ2-7, with D possibly being TRBD1 (5 bases). The V gene's germline CDR1 is SEHNR and CDR2 FQNEAQ (reference sequence). V was shortened by 2 bases and J by 3 bases, with 14 bases between the two germline ends. The CDR3 contains 15 residues. Here the CDR3 DNA reads TGTGCCAGCAGCTTATTGGGGCCGGCTCTCTACGAGCAGTACTTC. Protein sequence: CASSLLGPALYEQYF.

There are a few counts of this clonotype. The chain combines TRBV6-1 with TRBJ2-3, with 8 bases aligning to TRBD2. Per germline, CDR1 MNHNS and CDR2 SASEGT. The trim removed 2 bases at V and 4 bases at J, leaving 14 bases unmatched. The CDR3 is 18 amino acids. CDR3 protein: CASSEYELSGSAADTQYF. The DNA for the CDR3 is TGTGCCAGCAGTGAATATGAGTTAAGCGGGAGCGCGGCAGATACGCAGTATTTT.

The chain is built from TRBV7-4 and TRBJ1-4; D might be TRBD1 (6 bases). Germline CDR1 reads SGHVT; CDR2 reads SQSDAQ. V shed 2 bases and J shed 7 bases, with 17 bases lying between them. This CDR3 is built from 16 residues. The CDR3 region has the DNA TGTGCCAGCAGCTTAAATACGGGGAAGGGGGGTGAAAAACTGTTTTTT. This gives the protein CASSLNTGKGGEKLFF.

A few counts support this clonotype. The chain links TRBV12-3 or TRBV12-4 to TRBJ1-1; 7 bases match TRBD1. The V gene end was trimmed by 6 bases and the J gene end by 0 bases; junction bases not matched to a gene: 4. The CDR3 extends over 14 amino acids. The CDR3 is CASRLGQMNTEAFF. Here the CDR3 DNA reads TGTGCCAGCAGACTGGGACAGATGAACACTGAAGCTTTCTTT.

The chain employs TRBV4-3 and TRBJ1-4; D possibly corresponds to TRBD1 (5 bases). The CDR3 extends over 14 amino acids. CDR1 LGHNA and CDR2 YSLEER come from the germline V gene. Trimming took 0 bases from V and 8 from J, leaving 10 bases between them. This CDR3 is CASSQDGREEKLFF. The CDR3 nucleotides are TGCGCCAGCAGCCAAGATGGCAGGGAGGAAAAACTGTTTTTT.